One T cell receptor (beta chain) is described in this entry. TCR beta CDR3 region amplification was performed from RNA transcripts. Researchers ran a first-round RT-PCR on the TCR CDR3 using the HTBI primer set. One entry per CDR3 protein results from TCRdb running MiXCR on the multiplex PCR reads. The sample includes around 190,000 distinct CDR3 sequences, 15% to 20% of them seen just once. This record comes from a study of T cells in Graves' hyperthyroidism and ophthalmopathy. Those patients with uncontrolled infection, other autoimmune disease, pregnancy or lactation were excluded. Diagnosing involved the use of clinical symptoms, serum thyroxine and TRAb, thyroid ultrasound and orbital computed tomography. Germline V gives CDR1 SGHDN, CDR2 FVKESK. The CDR3 runs to 14 residues. V shed 1 base and J shed 6 bases, with 13 bases lying between them.

The chain links TRBV14 to TRBJ2-7; D not resolved. This clonotype originated in a woman between 50 and 59 years old with Graves' hyperthyroidism. Material: blood. DNA of the CDR3: TGTGCCAGCAGCCAAGTCCCCGGTAGGAGCGAGCAGTACTTC. Protein: CASSQVPGRSEQYF.